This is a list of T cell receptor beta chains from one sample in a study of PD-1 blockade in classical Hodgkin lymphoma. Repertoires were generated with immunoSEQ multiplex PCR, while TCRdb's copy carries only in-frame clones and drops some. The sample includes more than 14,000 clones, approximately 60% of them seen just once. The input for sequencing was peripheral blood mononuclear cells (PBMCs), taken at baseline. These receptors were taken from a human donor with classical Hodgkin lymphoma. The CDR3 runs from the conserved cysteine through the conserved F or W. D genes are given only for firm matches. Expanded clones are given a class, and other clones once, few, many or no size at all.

cdr3_aa: CSVERAPGLAGGTSYNEQFF; cdr3_nt: TGCAGCGTCGAACGCGCGCCGGGACTAGCGGGAGGCACATCCTACAATGAGCAGTTCTTC; j_call: TRBJ2-1; clone_size: .; v_call: TRBV29-1; d_call: TRBD2
cdr3_aa: CASRPAGGPREQYF; cdr3_nt: TGTGCCAGCAGGCCAGCGGGAGGGCCGCGTGAGCAGTACTTC; j_call: TRBJ2-5; clone_size: .; v_call: TRBV7-2; d_call: TRBD2
cdr3_aa: CASSLTGGYYSNQPQHF; cdr3_nt: TGTGCCAGCAGCCTGACAGGGGGATACTATAGCAATCAGCCCCAGCATTTT; j_call: TRBJ1-5; clone_size: few; v_call: TRBV5-6; d_call: TRBD1
cdr3_aa: CASSLAGTGDEQYF; cdr3_nt: TGCGCCAGCAGCTTGGCCGGGACAGGGGACGAGCAGTACTTC; j_call: TRBJ2-7; clone_size: .; v_call: TRBV5-1; d_call: TRBD1
cdr3_aa: CASSLGAGYNEQFF; cdr3_nt: TGTGCCAGCAGCTTAGGGGCGGGATACAATGAGCAGTTCTTC; j_call: TRBJ2-1; clone_size: few; v_call: TRBV13; d_call: .
cdr3_aa: CASRDGTSGHNEQFF; cdr3_nt: TGTGCCAGCAGGGACGGGACTAGCGGACACAATGAGCAGTTCTTC; j_call: TRBJ2-1; clone_size: once; v_call: TRBV6-5; d_call: TRBD2
cdr3_aa: CASSLRANTDTQYF; cdr3_nt: TGTGCCAGCAGCTTGCGGGCGAACACAGATACGCAGTATTTT; j_call: TRBJ2-3; clone_size: once; v_call: TRBV5-6; d_call: .
cdr3_aa: CASSVEPWVLRSTDTQYF; cdr3_nt: TGTGCCAGCAGCGTAGAGCCTTGGGTGCTACGGAGCACAGATACGCAGTATTTT; j_call: TRBJ2-3; clone_size: few; v_call: TRBV9; d_call: .
cdr3_aa: CSVAGGLVFAEAFF; cdr3_nt: TGCAGCGTTGCGGGAGGGCTGGTTTTTGCTGAAGCTTTCTTT; j_call: TRBJ1-1; clone_size: .; v_call: TRBV29-1; d_call: .
cdr3_aa: CASSLRPSIQGQPQHF; cdr3_nt: TGCGCCAGCAGCTTGAGGCCGTCCATCCAGGGACAGCCCCAGCATTTT; j_call: TRBJ1-5; clone_size: .; v_call: TRBV5-1; d_call: .
cdr3_aa: CSVERDRTGEQFF; cdr3_nt: TGCAGCGTTGAAAGGGACAGGACCGGTGAGCAGTTCTTC; j_call: TRBJ2-1; clone_size: .; v_call: TRBV29-1; d_call: TRBD1
cdr3_aa: CASSTTPDRASTEAFF; cdr3_nt: TGTGCCAGCAGCACGACACCGGACAGGGCAAGCACTGAAGCTTTCTTT; j_call: TRBJ1-1; clone_size: .; v_call: TRBV5-6; d_call: TRBD1
cdr3_aa: CASSQDRGDEQYF; cdr3_nt: TGTGCCAGCAGCCAGGACAGGGGGGACGAGCAGTACTTC; j_call: TRBJ2-7; clone_size: medium-sized; v_call: TRBV16; d_call: TRBD1
cdr3_aa: CASSPTLAGVETQYF; cdr3_nt: TGTGCCAGCAGTCCAACTCTAGCGGGAGTTGAGACCCAGTACTTC; j_call: TRBJ2-5; clone_size: .; v_call: TRBV27; d_call: TRBD2
cdr3_aa: CASSGGGKTYNEQFF; cdr3_nt: TGTGCCAGCAGCGGGGGGGGAAAGACCTACAATGAGCAGTTCTTC; j_call: TRBJ2-1; clone_size: .; v_call: TRBV5-7; d_call: TRBD2
cdr3_aa: CATSRGGGTDTQYF; cdr3_nt: TGTGCCACCAGCAGAGGGGGCGGCACAGATACGCAGTATTTT; j_call: TRBJ2-3; clone_size: .; v_call: TRBV15; d_call: .
cdr3_aa: CASSDLPYEQYF; cdr3_nt: TGTGCCAGCAGTGATCTTCCGTACGAGCAGTACTTC; j_call: TRBJ2-7; clone_size: .; v_call: TRBV2; d_call: .
cdr3_aa: CASSWVNQETQYF; cdr3_nt: TGTGCCAGCAGCTGGGTCAACCAAGAGACCCAGTACTTC; j_call: TRBJ2-5; clone_size: .; v_call: TRBV11-2; d_call: .
cdr3_aa: CASSLEGPGWSYGYTF; cdr3_nt: TGCGCCAGCAGCTTGGAGGGCCCAGGCTGGAGCTATGGCTACACCTTC; j_call: TRBJ1-2; clone_size: .; v_call: TRBV5-1; d_call: .
cdr3_aa: CASRSGQGWDEAFF; cdr3_nt: TGTGCCAGCAGATCCGGACAGGGGTGGGATGAAGCTTTCTTT; j_call: TRBJ1-1; clone_size: .; v_call: TRBV28; d_call: TRBD1
cdr3_aa: CATSSRTSGRRLELFF; cdr3_nt: TGTGCCACCAGCTCTCGGACTAGCGGGCGGCGTCTCGAGCTGTTTTTT; j_call: TRBJ2-2; clone_size: .; v_call: TRBV15; d_call: TRBD2
cdr3_aa: CASSSERSETQYF; cdr3_nt: TGTGCCAGCAGCTCGGAGCGGTCAGAGACCCAGTACTTC; j_call: TRBJ2-5; clone_size: .; v_call: TRBV7-8; d_call: .
cdr3_aa: CASSLSRQYGYTF; cdr3_nt: TGTGCCAGCAGTTTGAGTCGACAGTATGGCTACACCTTC; j_call: TRBJ1-2; clone_size: few; v_call: TRBV28; d_call: .